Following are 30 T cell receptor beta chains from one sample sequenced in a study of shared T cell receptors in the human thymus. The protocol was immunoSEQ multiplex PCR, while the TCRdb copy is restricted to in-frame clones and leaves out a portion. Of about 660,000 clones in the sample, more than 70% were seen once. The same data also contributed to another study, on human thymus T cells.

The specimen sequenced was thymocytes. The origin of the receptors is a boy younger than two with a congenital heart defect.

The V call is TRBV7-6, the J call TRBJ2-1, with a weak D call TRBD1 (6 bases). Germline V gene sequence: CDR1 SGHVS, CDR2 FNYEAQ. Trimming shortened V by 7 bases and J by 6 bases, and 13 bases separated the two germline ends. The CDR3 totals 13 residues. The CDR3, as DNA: TGTGCCAGCACCTTGACAGGAGGCAATGAGCAGTTCTTC. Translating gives CASTLTGGNEQFF.

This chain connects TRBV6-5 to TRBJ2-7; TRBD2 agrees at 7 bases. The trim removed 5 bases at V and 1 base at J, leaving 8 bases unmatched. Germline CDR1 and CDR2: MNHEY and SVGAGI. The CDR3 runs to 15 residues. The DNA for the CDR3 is TGTGCCAGCAGTCAGTCTAGCGGACTGTCCTACGAGCAGTACTTC. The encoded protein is CASSQSSGLSYEQYF.

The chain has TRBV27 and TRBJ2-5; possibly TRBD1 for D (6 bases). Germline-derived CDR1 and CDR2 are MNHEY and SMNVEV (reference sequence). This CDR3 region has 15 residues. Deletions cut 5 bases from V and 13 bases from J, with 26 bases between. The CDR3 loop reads CASSPKSRDTGSRYF. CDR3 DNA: TGTGCCAGCAGTCCGAAATCCCGGGACACGGGGTCGAGGTACTTC.

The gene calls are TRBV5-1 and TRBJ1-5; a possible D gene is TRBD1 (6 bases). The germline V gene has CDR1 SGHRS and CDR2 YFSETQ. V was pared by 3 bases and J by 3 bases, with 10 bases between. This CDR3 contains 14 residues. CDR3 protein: CASSSTGPNQPQHF. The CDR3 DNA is TGCGCCAGCAGCTCCACAGGGCCCAATCAGCCCCAGCATTTT.

CDR3 sequence reads: CASSPGTVPGNEQFF. The CDR3 DNA reads TGCGCCAGCAGCCCCGGGACAGTCCCTGGGAATGAGCAGTTCTTC. The chain combines TRBV4-1 with TRBJ2-1, with TRBD1 identical over 7 bases. Germline values: CDR1 MGHRA, CDR2 YSYEKL. The V and J ends lost 4 bases and 7 bases, in that order; junction bases with no gene match: 10. The CDR3 length is 15 residues.

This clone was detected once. The CDR3, as DNA: TGTGCCAGCAGTGAAATTTTGACAGGGGAAGGAAACACCATATATTTT. The encoded protein is CASSEILTGEGNTIYF. The chain links TRBV6-1 to TRBJ1-3, with TRBD1 matching over 8 bases. The CDR3 runs to 16 residues. Germline CDR1 and CDR2: MNHNS and SASEGT. With V trimmed by 2 bases and J by 4 bases, 7 bases remained unmatched.

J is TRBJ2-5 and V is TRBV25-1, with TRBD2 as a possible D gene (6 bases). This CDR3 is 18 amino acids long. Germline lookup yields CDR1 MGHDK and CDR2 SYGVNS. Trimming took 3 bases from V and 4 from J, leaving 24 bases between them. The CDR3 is CASSEEPPSEGGGETQYF. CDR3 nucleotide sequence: TGTGCCAGCAGTGAGGAGCCCCCCTCGGAGGGCGGCGGAGAGACCCAGTACTTC. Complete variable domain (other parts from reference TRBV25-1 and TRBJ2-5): EADIYQTPRYLVIGTGKKITLECSQTMGHDKMYWYQQDPGMELHLIHYSYGVNSTEKGDLSSESTVSRIRTEHFPLTLESARPSHTSQYLCASSEEPPSEGGGETQYFGPGTRLLVL.

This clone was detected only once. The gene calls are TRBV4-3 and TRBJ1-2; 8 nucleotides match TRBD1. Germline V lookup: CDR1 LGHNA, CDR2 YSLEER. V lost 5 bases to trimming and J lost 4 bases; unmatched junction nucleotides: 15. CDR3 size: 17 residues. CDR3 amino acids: CASSSSEGTGPFYGYTF. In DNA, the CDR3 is TGCGCCAGCAGCTCCTCCGAGGGGACAGGCCCTTTCTATGGCTACACCTTC.

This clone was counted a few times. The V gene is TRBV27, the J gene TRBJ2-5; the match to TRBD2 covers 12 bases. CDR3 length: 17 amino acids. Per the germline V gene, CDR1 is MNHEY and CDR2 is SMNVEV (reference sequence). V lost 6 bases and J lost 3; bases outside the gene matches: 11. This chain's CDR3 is CASSRTSGAEKEETQYF. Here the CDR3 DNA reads TGTGCCAGCAGCCGGACTAGCGGGGCCGAAAAAGAAGAGACCCAGTACTTC.

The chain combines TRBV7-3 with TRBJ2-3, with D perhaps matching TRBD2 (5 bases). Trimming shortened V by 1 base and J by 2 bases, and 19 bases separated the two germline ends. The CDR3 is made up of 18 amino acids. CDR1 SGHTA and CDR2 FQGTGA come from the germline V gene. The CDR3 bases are TGTGCCAGCAGCTTAATGAGGCTGGTTAGCGCCCCCACAGATACGCAGTATTTT. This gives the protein CASSLMRLVSAPTDTQYF.

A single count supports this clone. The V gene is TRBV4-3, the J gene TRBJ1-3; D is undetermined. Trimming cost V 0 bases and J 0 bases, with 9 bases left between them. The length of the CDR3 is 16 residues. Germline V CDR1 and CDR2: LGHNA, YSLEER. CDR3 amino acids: CASSQEFGVSGNTIYF. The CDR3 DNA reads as TGCGCCAGCAGCCAAGAATTCGGAGTCTCTGGAAACACCATATATTTT.

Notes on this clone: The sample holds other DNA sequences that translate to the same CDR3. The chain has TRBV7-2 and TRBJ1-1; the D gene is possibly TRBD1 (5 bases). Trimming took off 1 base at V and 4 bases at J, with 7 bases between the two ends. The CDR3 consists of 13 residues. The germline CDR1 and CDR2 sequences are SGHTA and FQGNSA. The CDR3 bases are TGTGCCAGCAGCTTAGGCGGGGGCACTGAAGCTTTCTTT. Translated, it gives CASSLGGGTEAFF.

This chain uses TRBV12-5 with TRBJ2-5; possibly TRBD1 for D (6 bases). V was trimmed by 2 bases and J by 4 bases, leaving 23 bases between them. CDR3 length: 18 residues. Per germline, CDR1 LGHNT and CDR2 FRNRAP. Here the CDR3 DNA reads TGTGCTAGTGGTTTGAGTCTCGAAGGGGACAAACAAGGAGAGACCCAGTACTTC. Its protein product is CASGLSLEGDKQGETQYF. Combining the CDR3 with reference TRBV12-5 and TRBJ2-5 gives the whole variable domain DARVTQTPRHKVTEMGQEVTMRCQPILGHNTVFWYRQTMMQGLELLAYFRNRAPLDDSGMPKDRFSAEMPDATLATLKIQPSEPRDSAVYFCASGLSLEGDKQGETQYFGPGTRLLVL.

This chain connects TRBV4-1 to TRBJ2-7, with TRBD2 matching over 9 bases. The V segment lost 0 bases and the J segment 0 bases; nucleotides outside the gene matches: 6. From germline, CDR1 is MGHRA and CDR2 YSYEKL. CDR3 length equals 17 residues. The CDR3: CASSQDRLAGSSYEQYF. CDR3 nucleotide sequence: TGCGCCAGCAGCCAAGATCGCCTAGCGGGGAGCTCCTACGAGCAGTACTTC.

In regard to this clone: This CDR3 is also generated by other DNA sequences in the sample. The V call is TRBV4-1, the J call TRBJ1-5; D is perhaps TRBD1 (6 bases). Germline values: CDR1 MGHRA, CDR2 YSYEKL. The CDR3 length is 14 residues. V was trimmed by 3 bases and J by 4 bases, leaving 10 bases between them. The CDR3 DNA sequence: TGCGCCAGCAGCCAGCGTCAGGGGAATCAGCCCCAGCATTTT. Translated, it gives CASSQRQGNQPQHF.

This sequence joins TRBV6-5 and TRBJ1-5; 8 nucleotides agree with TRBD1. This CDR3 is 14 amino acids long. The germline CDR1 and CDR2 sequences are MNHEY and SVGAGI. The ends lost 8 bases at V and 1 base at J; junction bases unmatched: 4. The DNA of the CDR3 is TGTGCCAGCCTAACAGGGGGGAGCAATCAGCCCCAGCATTTT. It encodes CASLTGGSNQPQHF.

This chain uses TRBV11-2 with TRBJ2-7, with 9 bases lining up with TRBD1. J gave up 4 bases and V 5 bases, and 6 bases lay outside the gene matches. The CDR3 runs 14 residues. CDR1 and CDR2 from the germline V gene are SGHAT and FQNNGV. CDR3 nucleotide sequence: TGTGCCAGCAGCGGGACAGGGCTACGGTACGAGCAGTACTTC. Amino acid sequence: CASSGTGLRYEQYF. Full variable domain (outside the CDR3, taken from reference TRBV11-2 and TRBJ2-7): EAGVAQSPRYKIIEKRQSVAFWCNPISGHATLYWYQQILGQGPKLLIQFQNNGVVDDSQLPKDRFSAERLKGVDSTLKIQPAKLEDSAVYLCASSGTGLRYEQYFGPGTRLTVT.

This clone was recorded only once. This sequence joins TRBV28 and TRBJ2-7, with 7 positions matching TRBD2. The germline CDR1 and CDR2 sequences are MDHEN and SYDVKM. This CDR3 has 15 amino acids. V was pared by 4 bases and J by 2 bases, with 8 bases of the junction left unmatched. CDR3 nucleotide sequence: TGTGCCAGCAGTTCCTTTAGGGACTACCCCTACGAGCAGTACTTC. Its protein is CASSSFRDYPYEQYF. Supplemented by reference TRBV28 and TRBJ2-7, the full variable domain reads DVKVTQSSRYLVKRTGEKVFLECVQDMDHENMFWYRQDPGLGLRLIYFSYDVKMKEKGDIPEGYSVSREKKERFSLILESASTNQTSMYLCASSSFRDYPYEQYFGPGTRLTVT.

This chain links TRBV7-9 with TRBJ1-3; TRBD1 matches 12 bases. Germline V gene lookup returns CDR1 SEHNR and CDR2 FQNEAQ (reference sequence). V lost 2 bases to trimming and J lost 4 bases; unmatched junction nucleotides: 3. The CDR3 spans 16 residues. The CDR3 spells CASSLPGTGGGNTIYF. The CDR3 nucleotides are TGTGCCAGCAGCTTACCCGGGACAGGGGGCGGAAACACCATATATTTT. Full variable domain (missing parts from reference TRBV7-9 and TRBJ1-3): DTGVSQNPRHKITKRGQNVTFRCDPISEHNRLYWYRQTLGQGPEFLTYFQNEAQLEKSRLLSDRFSAERPKGSFSTLEIQRTEQGDSAMYLCASSLPGTGGGNTIYFGEGSWLTVV.

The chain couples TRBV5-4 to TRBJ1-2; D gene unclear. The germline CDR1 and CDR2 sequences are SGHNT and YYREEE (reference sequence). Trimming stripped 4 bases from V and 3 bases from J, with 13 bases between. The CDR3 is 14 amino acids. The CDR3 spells CASSRERHDYGYTF. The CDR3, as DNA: TGTGCCAGCAGCCGCGAACGACACGACTATGGCTACACCTTC.

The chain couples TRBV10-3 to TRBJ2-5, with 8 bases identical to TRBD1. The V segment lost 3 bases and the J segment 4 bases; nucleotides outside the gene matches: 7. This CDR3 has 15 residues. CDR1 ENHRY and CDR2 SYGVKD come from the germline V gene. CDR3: CAISDPGQAVETQYF. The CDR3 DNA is TGTGCCATCAGTGACCCGGGACAGGCTGTAGAGACCCAGTACTTC.

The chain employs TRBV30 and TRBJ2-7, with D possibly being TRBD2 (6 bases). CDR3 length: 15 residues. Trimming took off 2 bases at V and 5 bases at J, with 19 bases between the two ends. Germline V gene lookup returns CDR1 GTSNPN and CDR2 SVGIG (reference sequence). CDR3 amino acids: CAWSRRGRARDEQYF. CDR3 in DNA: TGTGCCTGGAGTAGGCGGGGTCGGGCGCGCGACGAGCAGTACTTC.

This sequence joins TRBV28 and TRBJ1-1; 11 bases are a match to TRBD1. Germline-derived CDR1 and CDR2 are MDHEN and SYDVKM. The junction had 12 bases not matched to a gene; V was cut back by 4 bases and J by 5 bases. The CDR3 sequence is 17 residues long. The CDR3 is CASSYPGQGVQVTEAFF. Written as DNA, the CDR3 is TGTGCCAGCAGTTACCCGGGACAGGGGGTTCAGGTGACTGAAGCTTTCTTT.

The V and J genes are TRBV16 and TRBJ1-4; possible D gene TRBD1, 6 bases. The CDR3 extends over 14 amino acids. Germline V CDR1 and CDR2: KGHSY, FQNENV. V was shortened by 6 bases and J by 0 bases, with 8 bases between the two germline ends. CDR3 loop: CASRRTATNEKLFF. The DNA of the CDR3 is TGTGCCAGCAGGCGGACAGCAACTAATGAAAAACTGTTTTTT.

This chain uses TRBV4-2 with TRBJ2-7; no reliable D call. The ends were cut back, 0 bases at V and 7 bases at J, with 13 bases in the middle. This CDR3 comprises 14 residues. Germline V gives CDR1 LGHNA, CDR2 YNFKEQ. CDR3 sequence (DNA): TGTGCCAGCAGCCAAGAATGGGCCTCTATAGAGCAGTACTTC. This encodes CASSQEWASIEQYF.

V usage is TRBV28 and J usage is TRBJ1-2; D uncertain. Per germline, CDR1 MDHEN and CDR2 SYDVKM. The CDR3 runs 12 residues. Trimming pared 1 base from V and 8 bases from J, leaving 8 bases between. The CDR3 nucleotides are TGTGCCAGCAGTTTATCGGGTAGGGGCTACACCTTC. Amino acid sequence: CASSLSGRGYTF.

In DNA, the CDR3 is TGTGCCAGCAGTGAACACGGGACAGGGCCAAAGTACTACGAGCAGTACTTC. Its translation is CASSEHGTGPKYYEQYF. The chain combines TRBV6-1 with TRBJ2-5, with TRBD1 identical over 9 bases. The DNA end is a closer match to TRBJ2-7, so the J assignment may be wrong. The germline V gene has CDR1 MNHNS and CDR2 SASEGT. The CDR3 loop spans 17 amino acids.

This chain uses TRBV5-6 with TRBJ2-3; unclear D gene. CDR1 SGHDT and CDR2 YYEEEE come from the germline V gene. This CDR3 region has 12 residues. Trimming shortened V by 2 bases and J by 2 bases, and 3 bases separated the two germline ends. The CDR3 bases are TGTGCCAGCAGCTTCAACACAGATACGCAGTATTTT. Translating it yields CASSFNTDTQYF.

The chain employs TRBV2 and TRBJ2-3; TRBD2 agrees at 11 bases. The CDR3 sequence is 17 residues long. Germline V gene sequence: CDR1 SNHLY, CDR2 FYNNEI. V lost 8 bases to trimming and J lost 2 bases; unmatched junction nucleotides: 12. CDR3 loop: CASRSTQTSGNTDTQYF. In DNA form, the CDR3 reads TGTGCCAGCCGGTCCACCCAGACTAGCGGGAACACAGATACGCAGTATTTT.

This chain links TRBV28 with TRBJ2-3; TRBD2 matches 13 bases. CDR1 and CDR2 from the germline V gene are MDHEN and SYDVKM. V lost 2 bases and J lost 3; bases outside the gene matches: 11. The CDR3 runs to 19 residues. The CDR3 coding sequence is TGTGCCAGCAGTTTAGGGACTAGCGGGATGTCTGTGGGGACAGATACGCAGTATTTT. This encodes CASSLGTSGMSVGTDTQYF.